The 13 T cell receptor beta chains listed next were all sequenced from one sample in a study of T cells after yellow fever vaccination. Via MiXCR, TCRdb re-called the 5' RACE reads, giving one row per CDR3 protein. The sample shows 300,000 or so distinct CDR3 sequences, 7% to 9% of them seen only once. Sequenced here: PBMCs, sampled roughly 47 days after the first yellow fever vaccination. The receptor set was obtained from a man aged 18 to 29 who received the YFV17D yellow fever vaccine.

The chain joins TRBV7-9 to TRBJ1-6, with D possibly being TRBD1 (6 bases). CDR3 length: 14 residues. Germline CDR1 is SEHNR and CDR2 is FQNEAQ (reference sequence). V was shortened by 4 bases and J by 7 bases, with 11 bases between the two germline ends. CDR3 protein: CASSSGTRNSPLHF. The CDR3 nucleotides read TGTGCCAGCAGCTCCGGGACAAGGAATTCACCCCTCCACTTT.

This clonotype was counted only a few times. The rearrangement links TRBV6-5 to TRBJ2-5; either TRBD1 or TRBD2 may supply D (7 bases each). The CDR3 runs to 18 residues. V shed 3 bases and J shed 0 bases, with 20 bases lying between them. Germline-derived CDR1 and CDR2 are MNHEY and SVGAGI. The DNA for the CDR3 is TGTGCCAGCAGTTATTGCGTGTGGGAGGGGGCAAACCAAGAGACCCAGTACTTC. Its translation is CASSYCVWEGANQETQYF.

The chain combines TRBV4-2 with TRBJ2-1, with a possible D match to TRBD2 (6 bases). Per the germline V gene, CDR1 is LGHNA and CDR2 is YNFKEQ. The V gene lost 3 bases and the J gene lost 6 bases, with 15 bases spanning the gap. The CDR3 is 15 residues long. The CDR3 spells CASSQEPGLFNEQFF. CDR3 nucleotide sequence: TGTGCCAGCAGCCAGGAGCCGGGACTCTTCAATGAGCAGTTCTTC.

This clonotype was counted a few times. The chain has TRBV5-4 and TRBJ1-2; 9 bases fit TRBD1. Germline CDR1 and CDR2: SGHNT and YYREEE (reference sequence). Trimming removed 5 bases from V and 6 bases from J; junction bases left unmatched: 8. This CDR3 comprises 14 residues. The CDR3 bases are TGTGCCAGCAGGTTTACAGGGGGCGCGCATGGCTACACCTTC. Encoded protein: CASRFTGGAHGYTF. Complete variable domain (other parts from reference TRBV5-4 and TRBJ1-2): ETGVTQSPTHLIKTRGQQVTLRCSSQSGHNTVSWYQQALGQGPQFIFQYYREEENGRGNFPPRFSGLQFPNYSSELNVNALELDDSALYLCASRFTGGAHGYTFGSGTRLTVV.

The sample holds a few counts of this clonotype. The V call is TRBV7-9, the J call TRBJ2-5; D may be TRBD1 or TRBD2 (5 bases each). V was clipped by 3 bases and J by 4 bases, with 21 bases between them. The CDR3 consists of 17 residues. Germline lookup yields CDR1 SEHNR and CDR2 FQNEAQ (reference sequence). CDR3 nucleotides: TGTGCCAGCAGCTTTTCGCCGGGGCCCCGCGGTGGAGAGACCCAGTACTTC. As protein: CASSFSPGPRGGETQYF.

The chain uses TRBV27 and TRBJ2-7; the D gene is possibly TRBD2 (5 bases). This CDR3 contains 15 residues. Germline V CDR1 and CDR2: MNHEY, SMNVEV (reference sequence). V was trimmed by 6 bases and J by 4 bases, leaving 19 bases between them. Written as DNA, the CDR3 is TGTGCCAGCAGGTTGCAAGGAGGTGGGGTTTACGAGCAGTACTTC. Amino acids: CASRLQGGGVYEQYF.

The rearrangement links TRBV28 to TRBJ1-2; weak D call: TRBD1 (5 bases). Germline V gives CDR1 MDHEN, CDR2 SYDVKM. CDR3 length: 11 amino acids. The germline V and J ends were trimmed by 10 bases and 1 base, with 7 bases remaining between them. The CDR3 DNA sequence: TGTGCCACTCAGGGTAACTATGGCTACACCTTC. Protein product: CATQGNYGYTF.

Many counts were recorded for this clonotype. The chain employs TRBV5-1 and TRBJ2-5; D tentatively fits TRBD1 or TRBD2 (5 bases each). Germline CDR1 is SGHRS and CDR2 is YFSETQ. V was clipped by 4 bases and J by 5 bases, with 18 bases between them. CDR3 length equals 15 residues. In DNA form, the CDR3 reads TGCGCCAGCAGCCAAAGGGAAGGGACGGGTGAGACCCAGTACTTC. Amino acids: CASSQREGTGETQYF.

In this sample, this clonotype turned up a few times. The J gene is TRBJ2-4, the V gene TRBV19; D remains unclear. V lost 5 bases and J lost 1, with 15 bases in between. The length of the CDR3 is 16 residues. Germline loops: CDR1 LNHDA, CDR2 SQIVND (reference sequence). This chain's CDR3 is CASSSDRSPAKNIQYF. CDR3 DNA sequence: TGTGCCAGTAGTTCAGATAGAAGTCCGGCCAAAAACATTCAGTACTTC.

This clonotype was detected a few times. This sequence joins TRBV5-1 and TRBJ2-2, with 12 bases that match TRBD2. The CDR3 consists of 17 residues. Unmatched junction bases numbered 5, after V lost 4 bases and J lost 1 base. Looked up from germline, CDR1 is SGHRS and CDR2 is YFSETQ. In DNA, the CDR3 is TGCGCCAGCAGCCGGCCGGGACTAGCGGGGAACACCGGGGAGCTGTTTTTT. It yields the protein CASSRPGLAGNTGELFF.

In its sample, this clonotype was seen a few times. In nucleotides, the CDR3 is TGTGCCAGCAGCGCCCAGGGGTTCGGGAACATTCAGTACTTC. This encodes CASSAQGFGNIQYF. J is TRBJ2-4 and V is TRBV9; tentative D call: TRBD1 (6 bases). V lost 3 bases and J lost 7, with 14 bases in between. Germline loops: CDR1 SGDLS, CDR2 YYNGEE. The CDR3 is 14 amino acids.

V usage is TRBV5-1 and J usage is TRBJ2-1; a possible D gene is TRBD2 (6 bases). Deletions cut 0 bases from V and 8 bases from J, with 18 bases between. Germline-derived CDR1 and CDR2 are SGHRS and YFSETQ. There are 16 residues in the CDR3. The CDR3 loop is CASSLVGGAIRDEQFF. The DNA of the CDR3 is TGCGCCAGCAGCTTGGTCGGCGGGGCCATAAGGGATGAGCAGTTCTTC.

In its sample, this clonotype was seen many times. The chain combines TRBV18 with TRBJ1-1; tentatively, D is TRBD1 (6 bases). This CDR3 comprises 17 residues. Germline loops: CDR1 KGHSH, CDR2 LQKENI. V lost 4 bases and J 1 base, leaving 19 bases between the germline ends. The CDR3 DNA follows: TGTGCCAGCTCACTCCTCGCCGGGGGCCCATGGAACACTGAAGCTTTCTTT. Protein sequence: CASSLLAGGPWNTEAFF. The entire variable domain, with the rest obtained from reference TRBV18 and TRBJ1-1, is as follows: NAGVMQNPRHLVRRRGQEARLRCSPMKGHSHVYWYRQLPEEGLKFMVYLQKENIIDESGMPKERFSAEFPKEGPSILRIQQVVRGDSAAYFCASSLLAGGPWNTEAFFGQGTRLTVV.